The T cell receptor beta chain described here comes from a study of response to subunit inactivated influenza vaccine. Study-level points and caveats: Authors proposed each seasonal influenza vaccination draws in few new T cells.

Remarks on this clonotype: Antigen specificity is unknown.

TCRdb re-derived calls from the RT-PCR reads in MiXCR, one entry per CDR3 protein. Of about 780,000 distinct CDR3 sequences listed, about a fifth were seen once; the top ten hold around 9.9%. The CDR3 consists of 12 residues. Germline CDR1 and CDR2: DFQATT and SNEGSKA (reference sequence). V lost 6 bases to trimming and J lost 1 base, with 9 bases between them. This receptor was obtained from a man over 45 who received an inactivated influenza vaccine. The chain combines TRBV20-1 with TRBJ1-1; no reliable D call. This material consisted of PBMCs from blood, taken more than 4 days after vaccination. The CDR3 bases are TGCAGTGCACTTACAGCGAACACTGAAGCTTTCTTT. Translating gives CSALTANTEAFF.